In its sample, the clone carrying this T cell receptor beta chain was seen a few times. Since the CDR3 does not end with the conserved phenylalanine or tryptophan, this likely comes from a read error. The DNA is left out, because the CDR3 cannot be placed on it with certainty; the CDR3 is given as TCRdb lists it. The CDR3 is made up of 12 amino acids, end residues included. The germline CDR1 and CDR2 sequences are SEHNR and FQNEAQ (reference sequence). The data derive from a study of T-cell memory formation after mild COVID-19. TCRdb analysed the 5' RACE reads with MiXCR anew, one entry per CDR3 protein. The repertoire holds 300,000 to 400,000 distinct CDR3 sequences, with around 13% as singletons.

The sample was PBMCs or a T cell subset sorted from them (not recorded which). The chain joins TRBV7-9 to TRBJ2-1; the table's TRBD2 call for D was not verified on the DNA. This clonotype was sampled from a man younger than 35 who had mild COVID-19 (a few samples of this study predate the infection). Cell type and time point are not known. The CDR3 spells CASSEPDEGPAV.